Below, 25 T cell receptor beta chains from the same sample are listed, as sequenced in a study of neoadjuvant nivolumab and ipilimumab in lung cancer. The method was immunoSEQ multiplex PCR; TCRdb's version includes in-frame clones alone and lacks a portion of them. The repertoire holds about 38,000 clones, 89% seen once, with approximately 3.5% in the top ten. The sequences come from peripheral blood, collected before neoadjuvant nivolumab, alone or with ipilimumab. These receptors came from an adult with non-small cell lung cancer.

This chain joins TRBV2 and TRBJ1-5, with D tentatively TRBD1 (5 bases). V dropped 7 bases and J dropped 4 bases, with 17 bases sitting between them. The length of the CDR3 is 15 residues. Germline lookup yields CDR1 SNHLY and CDR2 FYNNEI. CDR3 protein: CASTLRQGENQPQHF. The DNA for the CDR3 is TGTGCCAGCACCTTAAGGCAGGGCGAAAATCAGCCCCAGCATTTT.

The chain couples TRBV5-6 to TRBJ1-2; D uncertain. The CDR3 runs 13 residues. V gave up 6 bases and J gave up 0 bases, with 9 bases separating them. Germline V CDR1 and CDR2: SGHDT, YYEEEE. The CDR3 nucleotides are TGTGCCAGCAAGATGTTCTCTAACTATGGCTACACCTTC. It encodes CASKMFSNYGYTF.

The J gene is TRBJ2-7, the V gene TRBV15, with D possibly matching TRBD1 (6 bases). The germline V and J ends were trimmed by 4 bases and 6 bases, with 13 bases remaining between them. Germline V CDR1 and CDR2: LNHNV, YYDKDF (reference sequence). The CDR3 runs to 13 residues. Here the CDR3 reads CATSTGDRFEQYF. CDR3 DNA: TGTGCCACCAGCACTGGAGACAGGTTCGAGCAGTACTTC.

CDR3 in DNA: TGTGCCAGCAGTGAAGGCACAGGGATTATCTACAATGAGCAGTTCTTC. Protein: CASSEGTGIIYNEQFF. This chain joins TRBV6-1 and TRBJ2-1; D may be TRBD1 (6 bases). Germline V gives CDR1 MNHNS, CDR2 SASEGT. The CDR3 is 16 residues long. The V end was cut by 1 base, the J end by 3 bases, with 13 bases between.

The chain carries TRBV6-5 and TRBJ2-7; TRBD2 matches at 10 bases. Germline CDR1 and CDR2: MNHEY and SVGAGI. There are 14 residues in the CDR3. Germline trimming cut 4 bases from V and 4 bases from J; bases unmatched to any gene: 4. DNA of the CDR3: TGTGCCAGCAGTTCGACTAGCGGGTGGTACGAGCAGTACTTC. Protein sequence: CASSSTSGWYEQYF.

The chain combines TRBV20-1 with TRBJ1-2; D gene uncertain. CDR1 and CDR2 from the germline V gene are DFQATT and SNEGSKA (reference sequence). This CDR3 contains 11 residues. The CDR3 DNA reads as TGCAGAGTAGTAGCTAACTATGGCTACACCTTC. Protein: CRVVANYGYTF.

There are a few counts of this clone. The rearrangement uses TRBV29-1 and TRBJ2-1, with 7 bases identical to TRBD2. CDR1 and CDR2 (germline): SQVTM, ANQGSEA. V gave up 6 bases and J gave up 4 bases; unmatched junction bases: 12. The CDR3 has 15 residues. The DNA for the CDR3 is TGCAGCGTAACCGGGACGCTAGCGGCGTACAATGAGCAGTTCTTC. Translation: CSVTGTLAAYNEQFF.

The V gene is TRBV6-1, the J gene TRBJ2-1; possibly TRBD1 or TRBD2 for D (5 bases each). The CDR3 contains 17 residues. Germline assignment: CDR1 MNHNS and CDR2 SASEGT. Trimming shortened V by 1 base and J by 12 bases, and 25 bases separated the two germline ends. CDR3 bases: TGTGCCAGCAGTGAAGAAGGGGACCCATCCACGGGGATTGGGCAGTTCTTC. Translation gives CASSEEGDPSTGIGQFF.

CDR3 nucleotide sequence: TGTGCCAGCAGTTTAAGGAGCGGCGGGCTTTGGGAGCAGTACTTC. This encodes CASSLRSGGLWEQYF. The gene calls are TRBV27 and TRBJ2-7, with a weak D call TRBD2 (5 bases). The CDR3 contains 15 residues. The germline gives CDR1 MNHEY, CDR2 SMNVEV (reference sequence). Deletions cut 2 bases from V and 7 bases from J, with 18 bases between.

V gene TRBV9 combines with J gene TRBJ2-7; TRBD2 is a possible D gene (5 bases). V was pared by 0 bases and J by 6 bases, with 10 bases between. The V gene's germline CDR1 is SGDLS and CDR2 YYNGEE. The CDR3 covers 13 residues. Written as DNA, the CDR3 is TGTGCCAGCAGCGTAGTTGGCGGGTCCGAGCAGTACTTC. Residues: CASSVVGGSEQYF.

The chain couples TRBV5-6 to TRBJ1-2; D is ambiguous. Germline loops: CDR1 SGHDT, CDR2 YYEEEE. V lost 5 bases and J 8 bases, leaving 19 bases between the germline ends. The CDR3 sequence is 14 residues long. CDR3 DNA sequence: TGTGCCAGCAGTTCACTATCCAGCCCCCTGGGCTACACCTTC. It is translated as CASSSLSSPLGYTF.

The chain is built from TRBV28 and TRBJ2-7, with a possible D match to TRBD1 (5 bases). The CDR3 contains 12 residues. Trimming shortened V by 2 bases and J by 6 bases, and 8 bases separated the two germline ends. Germline V gene lookup returns CDR1 MDHEN and CDR2 SYDVKM. CDR3 in amino acids: CASSLQGREQYF. Here the CDR3 DNA reads TGTGCCAGCAGTTTACAGGGTCGCGAGCAGTACTTC.

This chain joins TRBV7-2 and TRBJ2-3; no clear D. The CDR3 is 14 amino acids. Germline V CDR1 and CDR2: SGHTA, FQGNSA. V was shortened by 5 bases and J by 1 base, with 10 bases between the two germline ends. CDR3 DNA: TGTGCCAGCAGCCCTTGGCGGCGCACAGATACGCAGTATTTT. Its protein is CASSPWRRTDTQYF.

J is TRBJ2-7 and V is TRBV5-1; 10 bases are a match to TRBD1. Germline V lookup: CDR1 SGHRS, CDR2 YFSETQ. This CDR3 contains 15 residues. V gave up 2 bases and J gave up 2 bases; unmatched junction bases: 4. CDR3 in amino acids: CASSFGTGVAYEQYF. Written as DNA, the CDR3 is TGCGCCAGCAGCTTTGGGACAGGGGTCGCCTACGAGCAGTACTTC.

V usage is TRBV15 and J usage is TRBJ1-5, with 7 bases that match TRBD1. CDR1 and CDR2 (germline): LNHNV, YYDKDF (reference sequence). The CDR3 totals 14 residues. V shed 1 base, J shed 7 bases, and the junction held 4 bases outside the gene matches. CDR3: CATSRGPGGQPQHF. The CDR3 coding sequence is TGTGCCACCAGCAGAGGCCCAGGGGGACAGCCCCAGCATTTT.

The chain combines TRBV27 with TRBJ2-7; D remains unclear. Per the germline V gene, CDR1 is MNHEY and CDR2 is SMNVEV (reference sequence). CDR3 size: 13 residues. Trimming stripped 7 bases from V and 0 bases from J, with 10 bases between. The CDR3 DNA sequence: TGTGCCAGCACCAACCCCAACTCCTACGAGCAGTACTTC. This translates into CASTNPNSYEQYF.

The rearrangement uses TRBV5-1 and TRBJ1-4, with TRBD1 as a possible D gene (5 bases). The germline gives CDR1 SGHRS, CDR2 YFSETQ. The CDR3 is made up of 16 amino acids. Trimming cost V 0 bases and J 6 bases, with 15 bases left between them. CDR3 DNA: TGCGCCAGCAGCTTGGGCCTTGGGGCAGGGTATGAAAAACTGTTTTTT. Its translation: CASSLGLGAGYEKLFF.

This chain uses TRBV7-9 with TRBJ2-7; 8 bases align to TRBD1. The trim removed 5 bases at V and 4 bases at J, leaving 7 bases unmatched. The CDR3 sequence is 14 residues long. Looked up from germline, CDR1 is SEHNR and CDR2 is FQNEAQ (reference sequence). The CDR3 loop is CASSPRTGLYEQYF. The CDR3 nucleotides read TGTGCCAGCAGCCCTAGGACAGGGTTGTACGAGCAGTACTTC.

This rearrangement joins TRBV5-4 to TRBJ2-1; D gene uncertain. This CDR3 spans 12 amino acids. CDR1 and CDR2 from the germline V gene are SGHNT and YYREEE (reference sequence). Trimming shortened V by 0 bases and J by 7 bases, and 5 bases separated the two germline ends. DNA for the CDR3: TGTGCCAGCAGCTTGGACGGTAATGAGCAGTTCTTC. It translates to CASSLDGNEQFF.

The chain combines TRBV11-1 with TRBJ2-7; D possibly uses TRBD1 or TRBD2 (5 bases each). The CDR3 covers 15 residues. Germline CDR1 is SGHAT and CDR2 is FQDESV (reference sequence). V was trimmed by 3 bases and J by 2 bases, leaving 14 bases between them. CDR3 bases: TGTGCCAGCAGCTTTACACAGGCGACTACCTACGAGCAGTACTTC. Encoded protein: CASSFTQATTYEQYF.

The chain recombines TRBV10-1 with TRBJ2-1; 9 bases are shared with TRBD2. The CDR3 is 13 amino acids. V trimming: 6 bases; J trimming: 10 bases; junction bases outside the gene matches: 7. Germline CDR1 and CDR2: WNHNN and SYGVQD (reference sequence). The CDR3 is CASSPGLAGEQFF. CDR3 bases: TGCGCCAGCAGCCCGGGACTAGCAGGAGAGCAGTTCTTC.

This rearrangement joins TRBV30 to TRBJ2-3; D is perhaps TRBD1 (6 bases). CDR1 is GTSNPN and CDR2 is SVGIG in the germline V gene (reference sequence). The CDR3 runs 13 residues. V lost 2 bases and J lost 4, with 10 bases in between. The CDR3: CAWSHRDADTQYF. The CDR3 DNA is TGTGCCTGGAGTCACAGGGACGCAGATACGCAGTATTTT.

The rearrangement links TRBV9 to TRBJ1-1; maybe TRBD1 (5 bases). The V end lost 3 bases, the J end lost 0 bases, and 9 bases lay between the germline ends. CDR1 is SGDLS and CDR2 is YYNGEE in the germline V gene. This CDR3 has 14 residues. CDR3 bases: TGTGCCAGCAGCGAGACAGCGATGAACACTGAAGCTTTCTTT. Amino acid sequence: CASSETAMNTEAFF.

This clone was observed once. The chain couples TRBV2 to TRBJ2-1; 9 bases are a match to TRBD2. The germline V gene has CDR1 SNHLY and CDR2 FYNNEI. Germline trimming cut 4 bases from V and 0 bases from J; bases unmatched to any gene: 4. The CDR3 contains 16 residues. The CDR3 sequence: CASSGYSGGSYNEQFF. CDR3 DNA sequence: TGTGCCAGCAGTGGTTATAGCGGGGGCTCCTACAATGAGCAGTTCTTC.

The gene calls are TRBV6-5 and TRBJ2-7; D possibly corresponds to TRBD2 (6 bases). The CDR3 length is 14 residues. CDR1 and CDR2 (germline): MNHEY, SVGAGI. Deletions cut 2 bases from V and 0 bases from J, with 8 bases between. The CDR3 coding sequence is TGTGCCAGCAGTTACCGGGGGAGCTCCTACGAGCAGTACTTC. Its translation: CASSYRGSSYEQYF.